Presented here are 32 T cell receptor beta chains from one specimen sequenced in a study of control samples from healthy donors and cancer patients. Method: immunoSEQ multiplex PCR; TCRdb's copy keeps in-frame clones and lacks some. The sample has fewer than 200,000 clones; 88% are singletons. Material for sequencing was blood. The receptors originated from a woman younger than 45 in good health.

The rearrangement joins TRBV28 to TRBJ1-3, with TRBD1 matching over 9 bases. CDR3 length equals 19 residues. Per germline, CDR1 MDHEN and CDR2 SYDVKM. The V and J ends lost 5 bases and 4 bases, in that order; junction bases with no gene match: 18. DNA for the CDR3: TGTGCCAGCAGTCCCTCTAGGGGGGGGACAGGGAGGAAAGGAAACACCATATATTTT. Its protein is CASSPSRGGTGRKGNTIYF.

This clone was picked up a small number of times. The chain joins TRBV19 to TRBJ2-4; D unclear. The length of the CDR3 is 11 residues. Germline assignment: CDR1 LNHDA and CDR2 SQIVND (reference sequence). V shed 7 bases and J shed 10 bases, with 11 bases lying between them. This CDR3 reads CASTDASIQYF. The DNA of the CDR3 is TGTGCCAGTACCGATGCCTCGATTCAGTACTTC.

This sequence joins TRBV10-3 and TRBJ1-5; D possibly corresponds to TRBD1 (6 bases). CDR3 size: 15 residues. The V gene lost 4 bases and the J gene lost 0 bases, with 10 bases spanning the gap. Germline loops: CDR1 ENHRY, CDR2 SYGVKD. CDR3 region: CAISGTAYSNQPQHF. As DNA, the CDR3 is TGTGCCATCAGTGGGACAGCTTATAGCAATCAGCCCCAGCATTTT.

This rearrangement joins TRBV5-1 to TRBJ1-6; TRBD1 might be the D (6 bases). The CDR3 is made up of 16 amino acids. The germline V gene has CDR1 SGHRS and CDR2 YFSETQ. Trimming cost V 0 bases and J 2 bases, with 9 bases left between them. In nucleotides, the CDR3 is TGCGCCAGCAGCTTGGCAGGGGATACCTATAATTCACCCCTCCACTTT. It is translated as CASSLAGDTYNSPLHF. Variable domain in full (rest from reference TRBV5-1 and TRBJ1-6): KAGVTQTPRYLIKTRGQQVTLSCSPISGHRSVSWYQQTPGQGLQFLFEYFSETQRNKGNFPGRFSGRQFSNSRSEMNVSTLELGDSALYLCASSLAGDTYNSPLHFGNGTRLTVT.

This clone was found once. J is TRBJ2-1 and V is TRBV28; TRBD1 agrees at 7 bases. V shed 5 bases, J shed 0 bases, and the junction held 7 bases outside the gene matches. The germline V gene encodes CDR1 MDHEN and CDR2 SYDVKM. The CDR3 loop spans 16 amino acids. CDR3 in DNA: TGTGCCAGCAGTCCAGGGGGACCTAGCTCCTACAATGAGCAGTTCTTC. Translating it yields CASSPGGPSSYNEQFF.

The chain recombines TRBV28 with TRBJ2-7; 8 bases map to TRBD2. V trimming: 6 bases; J trimming: 5 bases; junction bases outside the gene matches: 9. Germline CDR1 reads MDHEN; CDR2 reads SYDVKM. The CDR3 has 14 amino acids. The CDR3 nucleotides read TGTGCCAGCAGCCCCCCCCGCGGGAGGCACGAGCAGTACTTC. The encoded protein is CASSPPRGRHEQYF.

This clone was seen just once. The gene calls are TRBV11-2 and TRBJ2-5; no firm D call. The germline V gene encodes CDR1 SGHAT and CDR2 FQNNGV. This CDR3 region has 12 residues. V lost 8 bases to trimming and J lost 7 bases, with 14 bases between them. The CDR3 DNA sequence: TGTGCCAGCCAAAGACCGCCGGCGACCCAGTACTTC. Protein product: CASQRPPATQYF.

This chain uses TRBV30 with TRBJ2-5; D ambiguous. CDR1 GTSNPN and CDR2 SVGIG come from the germline V gene (reference sequence). The length of the CDR3 is 13 residues. V was clipped by 0 bases and J by 2 bases, with 7 bases between them. CDR3 bases: TGTGCCTGGAGTGTACATAATCAAGAGACCCAGTACTTC. It codes for CAWSVHNQETQYF.

The rearrangement joins TRBV19 to TRBJ2-2; D remains ambiguous. Germline V gives CDR1 LNHDA, CDR2 SQIVND (reference sequence). The V end lost 8 bases, the J end lost 2 bases, and 9 bases lay between the germline ends. This CDR3 has 13 amino acids. This chain's CDR3 is CASGPLNTGELFF. As DNA, the CDR3 is TGTGCCAGTGGACCCTTAAACACCGGGGAGCTGTTTTTT.

This chain joins TRBV6-4 and TRBJ1-6, with D hard to call. CDR1 and CDR2 from the germline V gene are MRHNA and SNTAGT. Deletions cut 6 bases from V and 10 bases from J, with 16 bases between. CDR3 size: 14 residues. The CDR3 here is CASRDRAGGSPLHF. The CDR3 nucleotides are TGTGCCAGCAGAGACCGTGCGGGTGGGTCACCCCTCCACTTT.

The chain recombines TRBV5-4 with TRBJ2-4; possibly TRBD2 for D (6 bases). The CDR3 is 14 residues long. Trimming shortened V by 4 bases and J by 9 bases, and 17 bases separated the two germline ends. Germline CDR1 reads SGHNT; CDR2 reads YYREEE (reference sequence). CDR3 protein: CASSQRTTLSIQYF. CDR3 sequence (DNA): TGTGCCAGCAGCCAACGGACTACCCTAAGCATTCAGTACTTC.

The gene calls are TRBV27 and TRBJ2-1; D possibly uses TRBD1 or TRBD2 (6 bases each). The V end lost 7 bases, the J end lost 4 bases, and 32 bases lay between the germline ends. This CDR3 has 20 amino acids. The germline gives CDR1 MNHEY, CDR2 SMNVEV (reference sequence). The CDR3 loop is CASMGAHSRPGERVYNEQFF. CDR3 nucleotide sequence: TGTGCCAGCATGGGGGCCCATAGTCGCCCCGGGGAGCGGGTGTACAATGAGCAGTTCTTC.

The chain carries TRBV7-9 and TRBJ2-5; 10 bases fit TRBD1. The germline gives CDR1 SEHNR, CDR2 FQNEAQ (reference sequence). V shed 1 base and J 4 bases; nucleotides not matched to a gene: 12. CDR3 length: 18 residues. The CDR3 sequence: CASSLGRGATGGGETQYF. In DNA, the CDR3 is TGTGCCAGCAGCTTAGGAAGAGGCGCGACAGGGGGCGGAGAGACCCAGTACTTC. Drawing the rest from reference TRBV7-9 and TRBJ2-5, the complete variable domain is DTGVSQNPRHKITKRGQNVTFRCDPISEHNRLYWYRQTLGQGPEFLTYFQNEAQLEKSRLLSDRFSAERPKGSFSTLEIQRTEQGDSAMYLCASSLGRGATGGGETQYFGPGTRLLVL.

The rearrangement links TRBV6-6 to TRBJ2-1; possibly TRBD1 for D (5 bases). Germline values: CDR1 MNHNY, CDR2 SVGAGI (reference sequence). The V end was cut by 2 bases, the J end by 0 bases, with 11 bases between. The CDR3 length is 16 residues. CDR3 bases: TGTGCCAGCAGTTACCCTAGTACAGGCTCCTACAATGAGCAGTTCTTC. Translation gives CASSYPSTGSYNEQFF.

The chain combines TRBV5-1 with TRBJ1-2; 9 positions match TRBD1. The germline CDR1 and CDR2 sequences are SGHRS and YFSETQ. This CDR3 is built from 14 residues. The J segment lost 6 bases and the V segment lost 0 bases, leaving 3 bases of the junction unmatched. The CDR3 loop reads CASSLDRTGDGYTF. CDR3 nucleotide sequence: TGCGCCAGCAGCTTGGACCGGACAGGGGATGGCTACACCTTC.

J is TRBJ2-4 and V is TRBV7-9, with 8 bases lining up with TRBD1. Trimming took 6 bases from V and 4 from J; bases not matched to a gene: 8. This CDR3 is 15 amino acids long. Germline loops: CDR1 SEHNR, CDR2 FQNEAQ (reference sequence). CDR3 loop: CASSRGQAEKNIQYF. CDR3 in DNA: TGTGCCAGCAGTCGGGGACAGGCGGAAAAAAACATTCAGTACTTC. The entire variable domain, with the rest obtained from reference TRBV7-9 and TRBJ2-4, is as follows: DTGVSQNPRHKITKRGQNVTFRCDPISEHNRLYWYRQTLGQGPEFLTYFQNEAQLEKSRLLSDRFSAERPKGSFSTLEIQRTEQGDSAMYLCASSRGQAEKNIQYFGAGTRLSVL.

The chain is built from TRBV4-2 and TRBJ2-2; no definite D call. The ends were cut back, 2 bases at V and 8 bases at J, with 6 bases in the middle. Germline CDR1 and CDR2: LGHNA and YNFKEQ. The CDR3 length is 12 residues. The CDR3 spells CASSQSAGELFF. The DNA for the CDR3 is TGTGCCAGCAGCCAAAGTGCAGGGGAGCTGTTTTTT.

Concerning this clone itself: In the same sample, other DNA sequences code for this CDR3. The V gene is TRBV12-3 or TRBV12-4, the J gene TRBJ2-5, with no clear D. Trimming removed 2 bases from V and 5 bases from J, with 3 bases in between. This CDR3 spans 11 amino acids. For the CDR3, the DNA is TGTGCCAGCAGTTTAAGGGAGACCCAGTACTTC. This codes for CASSLRETQYF.

The CDR3 sequence is CASSESALASSEAFF. CDR3 DNA: TGCGCCAGCAGTGAGTCGGCCCTGGCCTCCTCGGAGGCTTTCTTT. The J gene is TRBJ1-1, the V gene TRBV10-1; no clear D gene. Between the trimmed V and J ends, which lost 0 bases and 11 bases, there was a span of 19 bases. The V gene's germline CDR1 is WNHNN and CDR2 SYGVQD (reference sequence). The CDR3 loop spans 15 amino acids.

The chain uses TRBV6-5 and TRBJ2-3, with a tentative D call TRBD2 (5 bases). Trimming removed 3 bases at V and 14 bases at J, with 12 bases between. This CDR3 comprises 11 residues. Germline V lookup: CDR1 MNHEY, CDR2 SVGAGI. The CDR3 nucleotides read TGTGCCAGCAGTTATGCCGGGGAAAGGTATTTT. This codes for CASSYAGERYF.

The chain uses TRBV28 and TRBJ1-1; possibly TRBD1 for D (5 bases). This CDR3 spans 14 amino acids. Germline V gene data show CDR1 as MDHEN and CDR2 as SYDVKM. The V gene lost 8 bases and the J gene lost 1 base, with 14 bases spanning the gap. In nucleotides, the CDR3 is TGTGCCAGCGGGGAGCGGGGCGGGAACACTGAAGCTTTCTTT. The encoded protein is CASGERGGNTEAFF.

This rearrangement joins TRBV19 to TRBJ1-2; D gene uncertain. The ends were cut back, 1 base at V and 8 bases at J, with 5 bases in the middle. The CDR3 covers 11 residues. Germline V gives CDR1 LNHDA, CDR2 SQIVND (reference sequence). CDR3 region: CASSIGSGYTF. The CDR3 DNA follows: TGTGCCAGTAGTATAGGGTCCGGCTACACCTTC. The entire variable domain, with the rest obtained from reference TRBV19 and TRBJ1-2, is as follows: DGGITQSPKYLFRKEGQNVTLSCEQNLNHDAMYWYRQDPGQGLRLIYYSQIVNDFQKGDIAEGYSVSREKKESFPLTVTSAQKNPTAFYLCASSIGSGYTFGSGTRLTVV.

V is TRBV4-1 and J is TRBJ1-2, with D perhaps matching TRBD1 (5 bases). The CDR3 runs 15 residues. The ends were cut back, 3 bases at V and 13 bases at J, with 24 bases in the middle. Germline V lookup: CDR1 MGHRA, CDR2 YSYEKL. DNA of the CDR3: TGCGCCAGCAGCCAGCGGGGAAGGGACGCCCTCTCGCTCACCTTC. It specifies CASSQRGRDALSLTF.

This chain joins TRBV27 and TRBJ1-2, with 7 bases fitting TRBD1. The germline gives CDR1 MNHEY, CDR2 SMNVEV (reference sequence). The CDR3 is 13 residues long. Trimming took 3 bases from V and 2 from J; bases not matched to a gene: 0. The DNA of the CDR3 is TGTGCCAGCAGTTTGGGACAGAACTATGGCTACACCTTC. It encodes CASSLGQNYGYTF.

To note about this clone: The identical CDR3 is also encoded by other nucleotide sequences in the sample. This chain uses TRBV10-1 with TRBJ1-1; possible D gene TRBD1, 5 bases. CDR1 and CDR2 from the germline V gene are WNHNN and SYGVQD (reference sequence). This CDR3 spans 12 amino acids. The germline V and J ends were trimmed by 7 bases and 6 bases, with 12 bases remaining between them. The CDR3 nucleotides read TGCGCCAGCAATCCCGTGGGGCCTGAAGCTTTCTTT. It is translated as CASNPVGPEAFF.

The gene calls are TRBV28 and TRBJ1-2; the D gene is possibly TRBD1 (5 bases). Germline assignment: CDR1 MDHEN and CDR2 SYDVKM. Trimming pared 10 bases from V and 7 bases from J, leaving 25 bases between. There are 15 residues in the CDR3. The CDR3 nucleotides are TGTGCCATCTACGCCGCCGAGGCAGGGTACTCTGGCTACACCTTC. Protein product: CAIYAAEAGYSGYTF.

This clone was recorded a few times. This rearrangement joins TRBV5-1 to TRBJ2-1, with 7 nucleotides matching TRBD1. The trim removed 9 bases at V and 9 bases at J, leaving 18 bases unmatched. This CDR3 comprises 15 residues. From germline, CDR1 is SGHRS and CDR2 YFSETQ. The DNA of the CDR3 is TGCGCCACCCACGCATTCAAAGGGGGCACGGTTGAGCAGTTCTTC. It specifies CATHAFKGGTVEQFF.

The chain joins TRBV11-1 to TRBJ2-5; tentatively, D is TRBD2 (5 bases). The CDR3 sequence is 15 residues long. Trimming removed 2 bases at V and 6 bases at J, with 16 bases between. CDR1 and CDR2 from the germline V gene are SGHAT and FQDESV (reference sequence). CDR3 in amino acids: CASSLSGLAGQTQYF. The CDR3 nucleotides are TGTGCCAGCAGCTTAAGTGGTCTAGCCGGGCAGACCCAGTACTTC.

This clone was counted between two and nine times. The J gene is TRBJ2-2, the V gene TRBV27; 12 bases fit TRBD2. CDR1 is MNHEY, CDR2 SMNVEV, per germline (reference sequence). The trim removed 4 bases at V and 6 bases at J, leaving 0 bases unmatched. CDR3 length: 14 amino acids. The CDR3 nucleotides read TGTGCCAGCAGTTCTAGCGGGAGGGCCGGGGAGCTGTTTTTT. Its translation: CASSSSGRAGELFF.

The rearrangement links TRBV30 to TRBJ1-4; D remains unclear. In germline, CDR1 is GTSNPN, CDR2 SVGIG (reference sequence). The CDR3 has 12 residues. Trimming left V 3 bases short and J 5 bases short, with 7 bases between. The CDR3 sequence: CAWRRPNEKLFF. The CDR3 DNA follows: TGTGCCTGGAGAAGGCCGAATGAAAAACTGTTTTTT.

This clone was detected once. The chain has TRBV24-1 and TRBJ1-2, with 9 bases fitting TRBD1. V gave up 7 bases and J gave up 3 bases; unmatched junction bases: 5. Germline-derived CDR1 and CDR2 are KGHDR and SFDVKD. The CDR3 length is 14 residues. CDR3 nucleotide sequence: TGTGCCACCAGGGGGACAGGGAGGGACTATGGCTACACCTTC. It translates to CATRGTGRDYGYTF.

The chain joins TRBV28 to TRBJ2-3, with TRBD2 matching over 9 bases. This CDR3 region has 17 residues. J lost 3 bases, V lost 3 bases, and 10 bases had no gene match. From germline, CDR1 is MDHEN and CDR2 SYDVKM. The CDR3, as DNA: TGTGCCAGCAGTTTCGGTCAGGCGGGAGGGGGGACAGATACGCAGTATTTT. Its translation: CASSFGQAGGGTDTQYF. The complete variable domain, with remaining parts taken from reference TRBV28 and TRBJ2-3, reads DVKVTQSSRYLVKRTGEKVFLECVQDMDHENMFWYRQDPGLGLRLIYFSYDVKMKEKGDIPEGYSVSREKKERFSLILESASTNQTSMYLCASSFGQAGGGTDTQYFGPGTRLTVL.